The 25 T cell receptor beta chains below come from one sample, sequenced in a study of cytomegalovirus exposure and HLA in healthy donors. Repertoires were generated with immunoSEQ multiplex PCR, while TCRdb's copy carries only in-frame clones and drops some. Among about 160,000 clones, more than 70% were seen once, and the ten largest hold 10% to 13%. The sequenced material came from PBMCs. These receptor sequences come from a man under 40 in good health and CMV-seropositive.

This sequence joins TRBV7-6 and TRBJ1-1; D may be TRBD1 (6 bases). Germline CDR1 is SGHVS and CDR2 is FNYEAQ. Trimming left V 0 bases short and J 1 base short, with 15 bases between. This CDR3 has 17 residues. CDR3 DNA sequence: TGTGCCAGCAGCTTAGCTTGGCCAGGGGCGGCGAACACTGAAGCTTTCTTT. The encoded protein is CASSLAWPGAANTEAFF.

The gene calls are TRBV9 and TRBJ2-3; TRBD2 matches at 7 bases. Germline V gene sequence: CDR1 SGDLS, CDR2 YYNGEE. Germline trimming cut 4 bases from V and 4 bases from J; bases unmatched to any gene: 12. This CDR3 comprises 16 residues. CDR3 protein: CASSLSSSGWSDTQYF. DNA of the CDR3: TGTGCCAGCAGCCTTTCGAGTAGCGGGTGGTCAGATACGCAGTATTTT.

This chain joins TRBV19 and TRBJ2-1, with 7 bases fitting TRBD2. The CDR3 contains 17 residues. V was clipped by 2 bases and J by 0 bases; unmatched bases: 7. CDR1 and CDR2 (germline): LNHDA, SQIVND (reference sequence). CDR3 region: CASSISGSGRSYNEQFF. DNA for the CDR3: TGTGCCAGTAGTATATCCGGTAGCGGGCGCTCCTACAATGAGCAGTTCTTC.

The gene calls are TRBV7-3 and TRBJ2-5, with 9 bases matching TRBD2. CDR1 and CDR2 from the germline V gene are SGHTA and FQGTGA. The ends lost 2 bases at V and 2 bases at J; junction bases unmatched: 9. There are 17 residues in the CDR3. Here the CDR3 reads CASSLVGRAGGQETQYF. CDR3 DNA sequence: TGTGCCAGCAGCTTAGTGGGGAGAGCGGGGGGACAAGAGACCCAGTACTTC.

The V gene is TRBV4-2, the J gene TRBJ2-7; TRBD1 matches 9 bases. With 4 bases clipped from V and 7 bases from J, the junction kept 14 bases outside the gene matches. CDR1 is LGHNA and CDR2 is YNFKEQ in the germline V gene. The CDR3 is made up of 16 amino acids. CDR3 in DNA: TGTGCCAGCAGCCTGGGCCGGGACAGGGCCCCAGAGGAGCAGTACTTC. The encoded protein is CASSLGRDRAPEEQYF.

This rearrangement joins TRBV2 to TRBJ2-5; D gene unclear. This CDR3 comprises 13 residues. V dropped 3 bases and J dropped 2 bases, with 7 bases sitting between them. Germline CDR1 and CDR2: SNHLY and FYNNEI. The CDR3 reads CASSDTGQETQYF. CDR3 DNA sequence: TGTGCCAGCAGTGATACGGGTCAAGAGACCCAGTACTTC.

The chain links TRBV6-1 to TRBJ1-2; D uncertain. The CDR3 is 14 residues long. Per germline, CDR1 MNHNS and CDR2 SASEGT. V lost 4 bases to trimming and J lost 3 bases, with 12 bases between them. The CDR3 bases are TGTGCCAGCAGTGGGGAGACATCCCACTATGGCTACACCTTC. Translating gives CASSGETSHYGYTF.

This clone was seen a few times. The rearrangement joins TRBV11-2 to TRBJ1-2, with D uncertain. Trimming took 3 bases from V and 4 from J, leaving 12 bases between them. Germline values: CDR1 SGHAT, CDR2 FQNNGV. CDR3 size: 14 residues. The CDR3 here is CASSFLAPGYGYTF. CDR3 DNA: TGTGCCAGCAGCTTCCTTGCGCCGGGCTATGGCTACACCTTC.

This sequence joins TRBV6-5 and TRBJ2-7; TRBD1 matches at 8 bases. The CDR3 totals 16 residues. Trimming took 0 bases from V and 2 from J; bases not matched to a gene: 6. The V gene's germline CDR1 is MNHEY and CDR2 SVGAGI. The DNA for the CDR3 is TGTGCCAGCAGTTACTCTCCAGGGGGCGTAACCTACGAGCAGTACTTC. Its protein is CASSYSPGGVTYEQYF.

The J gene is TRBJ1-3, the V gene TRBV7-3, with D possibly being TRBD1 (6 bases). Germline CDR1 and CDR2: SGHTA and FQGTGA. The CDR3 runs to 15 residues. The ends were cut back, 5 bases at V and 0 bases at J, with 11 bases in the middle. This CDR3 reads CASSATGSSGNTIYF. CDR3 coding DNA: TGTGCCAGCAGCGCCACAGGGAGCTCTGGAAACACCATATATTTT.

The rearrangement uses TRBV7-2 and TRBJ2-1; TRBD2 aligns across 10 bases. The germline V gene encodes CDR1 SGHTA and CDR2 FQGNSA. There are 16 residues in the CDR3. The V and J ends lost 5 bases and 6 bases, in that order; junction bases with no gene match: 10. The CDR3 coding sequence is TGTGCCAGCAGCCGGTATACTAGCGGGACAACCAATGAGCAGTTCTTC. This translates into CASSRYTSGTTNEQFF.

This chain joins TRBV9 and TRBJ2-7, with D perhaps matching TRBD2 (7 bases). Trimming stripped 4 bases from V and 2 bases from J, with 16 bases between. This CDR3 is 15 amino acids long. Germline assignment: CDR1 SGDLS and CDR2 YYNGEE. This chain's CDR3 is CASSFGEGVPYEQYF. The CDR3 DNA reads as TGTGCCAGCAGCTTCGGGGAGGGGGTTCCCTACGAGCAGTACTTC.

The CDR3 DNA sequence: TGTGCCAGCAGCGTAGACGGAGGGTCGAACACTGAAGCTTTCTTT. Translation gives CASSVDGGSNTEAFF. The chain links TRBV9 to TRBJ1-1; D gene ambiguous. Germline V CDR1 and CDR2: SGDLS, YYNGEE. CDR3 length: 15 residues. Trimming removed 0 bases from V and 1 base from J, with 10 bases in between.

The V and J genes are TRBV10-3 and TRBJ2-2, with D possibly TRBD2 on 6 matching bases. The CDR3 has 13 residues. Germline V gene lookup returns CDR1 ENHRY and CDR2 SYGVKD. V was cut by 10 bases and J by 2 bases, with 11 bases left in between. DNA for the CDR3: TGTGCCAGCGGGGCTCTTAACACCGGGGAGCTGTTTTTT. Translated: CASGALNTGELFF.

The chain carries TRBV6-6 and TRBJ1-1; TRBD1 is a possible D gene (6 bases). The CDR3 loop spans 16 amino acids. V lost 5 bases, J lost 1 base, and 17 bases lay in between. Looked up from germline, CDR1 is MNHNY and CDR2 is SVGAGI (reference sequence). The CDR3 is CASSRPRGDWNTEAFF. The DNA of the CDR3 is TGTGCCAGCAGTCGTCCCAGGGGAGATTGGAACACTGAAGCTTTCTTT.

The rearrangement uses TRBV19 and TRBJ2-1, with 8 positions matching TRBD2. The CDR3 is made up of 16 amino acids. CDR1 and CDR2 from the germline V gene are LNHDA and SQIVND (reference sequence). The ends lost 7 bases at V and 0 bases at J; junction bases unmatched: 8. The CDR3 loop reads CASTRAGALSYNEQFF. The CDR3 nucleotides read TGTGCCAGTACTCGAGCGGGAGCCCTCTCCTACAATGAGCAGTTCTTC.

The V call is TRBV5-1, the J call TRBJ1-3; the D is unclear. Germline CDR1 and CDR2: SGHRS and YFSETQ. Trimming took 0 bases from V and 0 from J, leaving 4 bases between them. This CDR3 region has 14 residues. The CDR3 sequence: CASSLEHSGNTIYF. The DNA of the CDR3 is TGCGCCAGCAGCTTGGAACACTCTGGAAACACCATATATTTT.

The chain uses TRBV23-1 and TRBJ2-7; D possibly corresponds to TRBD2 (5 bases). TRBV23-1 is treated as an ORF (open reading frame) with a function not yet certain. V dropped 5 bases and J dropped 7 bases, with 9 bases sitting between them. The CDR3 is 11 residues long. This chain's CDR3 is CASSGSGEQYF. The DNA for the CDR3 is TGCGCCAGCAGTGGCTCGGGGGAGCAGTACTTC.

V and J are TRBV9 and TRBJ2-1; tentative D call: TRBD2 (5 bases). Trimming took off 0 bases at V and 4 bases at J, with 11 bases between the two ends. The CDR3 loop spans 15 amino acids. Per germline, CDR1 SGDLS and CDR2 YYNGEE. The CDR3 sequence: CASSVEVGGYNEQFF. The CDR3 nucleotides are TGTGCCAGCAGCGTAGAAGTAGGAGGATACAATGAGCAGTTCTTC. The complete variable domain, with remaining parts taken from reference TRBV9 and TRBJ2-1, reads DSGVTQTPKHLITATGQRVTLRCSPRSGDLSVYWYQQSLDQGLQFLIQYYNGEERAKGNILERFSAQQFPDLHSELNLSSLELGDSALYFCASSVEVGGYNEQFFGPGTRLTVL.

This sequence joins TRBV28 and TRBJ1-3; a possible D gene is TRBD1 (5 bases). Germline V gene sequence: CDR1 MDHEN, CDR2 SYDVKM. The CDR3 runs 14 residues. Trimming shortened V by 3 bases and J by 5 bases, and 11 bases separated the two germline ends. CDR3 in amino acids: CASSFQGSRNTIYF. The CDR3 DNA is TGTGCCAGCAGTTTCCAGGGATCAAGAAACACCATATATTTT.

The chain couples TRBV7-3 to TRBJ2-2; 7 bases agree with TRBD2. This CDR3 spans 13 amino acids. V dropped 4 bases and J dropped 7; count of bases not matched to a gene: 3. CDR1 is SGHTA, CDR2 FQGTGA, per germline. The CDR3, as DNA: TGTGCCAGCAGCTCGACTAGCATCGGGGAGCTGTTTTTT. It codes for CASSSTSIGELFF.

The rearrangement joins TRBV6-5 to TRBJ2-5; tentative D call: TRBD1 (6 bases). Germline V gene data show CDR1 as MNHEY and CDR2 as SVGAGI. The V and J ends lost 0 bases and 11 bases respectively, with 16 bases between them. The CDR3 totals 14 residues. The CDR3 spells CASSYSYRDVVQYF. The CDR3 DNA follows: TGTGCCAGCAGTTACTCGTACAGGGACGTCGTGCAGTACTTC.

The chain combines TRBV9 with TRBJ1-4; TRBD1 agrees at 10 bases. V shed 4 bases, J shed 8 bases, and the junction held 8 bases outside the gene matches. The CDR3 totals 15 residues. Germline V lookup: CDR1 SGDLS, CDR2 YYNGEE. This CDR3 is CASSPRDRGGEKLFF. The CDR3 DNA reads TGTGCCAGCAGCCCCAGGGACAGGGGAGGAGAAAAACTGTTTTTT.

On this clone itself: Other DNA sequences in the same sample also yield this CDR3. DNA for the CDR3: TGTGCCAGCAGCCCGGGACAGGGAAGTGAAAAACTGTTTTTT. This gives the protein CASSPGQGSEKLFF. V and J are TRBV7-9 and TRBJ1-4; 9 bases map to TRBD1. J gave up 7 bases and V 5 bases, and 5 bases lay outside the gene matches. The length of the CDR3 is 14 residues. Looked up from germline, CDR1 is SEHNR and CDR2 is FQNEAQ (reference sequence). Using reference TRBV7-9 and TRBJ1-4 for the parts outside the CDR3, the full variable domain is DTGVSQNPRHKITKRGQNVTFRCDPISEHNRLYWYRQTLGQGPEFLTYFQNEAQLEKSRLLSDRFSAERPKGSFSTLEIQRTEQGDSAMYLCASSPGQGSEKLFFGSGTQLSVL.

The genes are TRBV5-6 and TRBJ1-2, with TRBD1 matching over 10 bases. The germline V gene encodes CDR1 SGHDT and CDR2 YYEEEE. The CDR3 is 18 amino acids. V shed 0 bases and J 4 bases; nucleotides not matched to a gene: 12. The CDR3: CASSLEAGTGAAFYGYTF. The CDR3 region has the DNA TGTGCCAGCAGCTTGGAGGCCGGGACAGGGGCCGCCTTCTATGGCTACACCTTC. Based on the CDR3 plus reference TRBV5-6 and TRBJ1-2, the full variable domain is DAGVTQSPTHLIKTRGQQVTLRCSPKSGHDTVSWYQQALGQGPQFIFQYYEEEERQRGNFPDRFSGHQFPNYSSELNVNALLLGDSALYLCASSLEAGTGAAFYGYTFGSGTRLTVV.